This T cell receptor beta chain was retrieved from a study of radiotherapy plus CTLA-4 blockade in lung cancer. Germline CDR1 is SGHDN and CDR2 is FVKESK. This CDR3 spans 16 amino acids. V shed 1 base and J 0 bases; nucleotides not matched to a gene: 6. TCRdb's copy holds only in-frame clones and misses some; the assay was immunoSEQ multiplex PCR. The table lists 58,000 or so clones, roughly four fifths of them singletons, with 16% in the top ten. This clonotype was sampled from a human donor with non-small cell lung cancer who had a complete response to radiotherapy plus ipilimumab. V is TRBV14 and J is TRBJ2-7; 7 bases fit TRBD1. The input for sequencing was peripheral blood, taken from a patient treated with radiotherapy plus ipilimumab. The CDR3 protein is CASSQGSGGGSYEQYV. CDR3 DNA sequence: TGTGCCAGCAGCCAAGGTTCAGGGGGTGGCTCCTACGAGCAGTACGTC.